The next 27 T cell receptor beta chains were all read from a single sample in a study of cytomegalovirus exposure and HLA in healthy donors. A multiplex PCR was run with 60 Vbeta primers and 13 Jbeta primers. Method: immunoSEQ multiplex PCR; TCRdb's copy keeps in-frame clones and lacks some. This table has 90,000 to 120,000 clones, about four fifths appearing once. Sequenced sample: PBMCs. These TCRs come from a man in his thirties or forties in good health and CMV-seropositive.

The chain has TRBV5-1 and TRBJ2-2; D ambiguous. The V end lost 4 bases, the J end lost 6 bases, and 16 bases lay between the germline ends. Looked up from germline, CDR1 is SGHRS and CDR2 is YFSETQ. This CDR3 region has 15 residues. The CDR3 loop reads CASSPNSRASGELFF. The CDR3 bases are TGCGCCAGCAGCCCGAATAGTAGAGCCTCCGGGGAGCTGTTTTTT.

The chain joins TRBV5-1 to TRBJ1-1; 10 nucleotides line up with TRBD1. The V segment lost 4 bases and the J segment 5 bases; nucleotides outside the gene matches: 2. The CDR3 runs to 13 residues. The germline V gene encodes CDR1 SGHRS and CDR2 YFSETQ. CDR3 amino acids: CASSGTGVTEAFF. The CDR3 coding sequence is TGCGCCAGCAGCGGGACAGGGGTTACTGAAGCTTTCTTT.

The V gene is TRBV7-9, the J gene TRBJ1-1; 7 nucleotides align to TRBD1. With V trimmed by 4 bases and J by 4 bases, 6 bases remained unmatched. The germline V gene encodes CDR1 SEHNR and CDR2 FQNEAQ (reference sequence). The CDR3 covers 14 residues. CDR3 DNA sequence: TGTGCCAGCAGCTGGGGGACAGACGGCACTGAAGCTTTCTTT. Translation: CASSWGTDGTEAFF.

This clone appeared a few times. One end of the junction does not line up with germline, which may come from a read error. The chain has TRBV7-9 and TRBJ1-6, with 7 bases identical to TRBD1. CDR1 is SEHNR and CDR2 is FQNEAQ in the germline V gene (reference sequence). The CDR3 loop spans 16 amino acids. The CDR3 region is CSSTDGAGQNNSPLHF. CDR3 nucleotides: TGTTCCAGCACCGATGGGGCGGGACAGAATAATTCACCCCTCCACTTT.

The V gene is TRBV6-1, the J gene TRBJ2-7; the D is unclear. The CDR3 extends over 12 amino acids. Deletions cut 7 bases from V and 2 bases from J, with 9 bases between. The V gene's germline CDR1 is MNHNS and CDR2 SASEGT. DNA for the CDR3: TGTGCCAGCAACGAACAGACCTACGAGCAGTACTTC. Its translation: CASNEQTYEQYF.

For the CDR3, the DNA is TGCAGCGTCTATCGACAGGACAATGAGCAGTTCTTC. This sequence encodes CSVYRQDNEQFF. The J gene is TRBJ2-1, the V gene TRBV29-1; D is possibly TRBD1 (6 bases). V was pared by 6 bases and J by 5 bases, with 11 bases between. This CDR3 has 12 residues. In germline, CDR1 is SQVTM, CDR2 ANQGSEA.

The V and J genes are TRBV9 and TRBJ2-1; TRBD2 matches at 12 bases. CDR1 is SGDLS and CDR2 is YYNGEE in the germline V gene. Trimming removed 0 bases from V and 5 bases from J; junction bases left unmatched: 6. This CDR3 has 17 amino acids. In DNA form, the CDR3 reads TGTGCCAGCAGCGTAGGGGGGCTAGCGGGGGGGAACAATGAGCAGTTCTTC. It specifies CASSVGGLAGGNNEQFF.

This rearrangement joins TRBV7-9 to TRBJ1-1; 8 bases fit TRBD1. V was clipped by 5 bases and J by 4 bases; unmatched bases: 6. The CDR3 is 14 amino acids. The germline CDR1 and CDR2 sequences are SEHNR and FQNEAQ (reference sequence). This CDR3 is CASSGQGPGTEAFF. CDR3 DNA sequence: TGTGCCAGCAGCGGACAGGGACCGGGCACTGAAGCTTTCTTT.

The CDR3 reads CASSVQGQFNQPQHF. DNA of the CDR3: TGTGCCAGTAGTGTCCAGGGACAGTTCAATCAGCCCCAGCATTTT. The V gene is TRBV19, the J gene TRBJ1-5; 7 bases map to TRBD1. The CDR3 runs to 15 residues. Germline-derived CDR1 and CDR2 are LNHDA and SQIVND (reference sequence). V lost 5 bases, J lost 3 bases, and 7 bases stayed unmatched.

This CDR3 is CASSLARIPRYTEAFF. The CDR3 DNA is TGTGCCAGCAGCTTAGCTAGAATACCGAGGTACACTGAAGCTTTCTTT. The chain uses TRBV7-8 and TRBJ1-1; unclear D gene. There are 16 residues in the CDR3. Germline values: CDR1 SGHVS, CDR2 FQNEAQ. Deletions cut 0 bases from V and 3 bases from J, with 14 bases between.

The chain has TRBV6-1 and TRBJ1-5; D is undetermined. The CDR3 sequence is 15 residues long. V lost 4 bases and J 3 bases, leaving 13 bases between the germline ends. Germline V CDR1 and CDR2: MNHNS, SASEGT. This CDR3 reads CASSVGVPLNQPQHF. CDR3 bases: TGTGCCAGCAGTGTCGGGGTACCACTCAATCAGCCCCAGCATTTT.

The chain joins TRBV7-8 to TRBJ1-1; TRBD1 is a possible D gene (6 bases). Trimming pared 5 bases from V and 1 base from J, leaving 14 bases between. Germline V gene data show CDR1 as SGHVS and CDR2 as FQNEAQ. The CDR3 loop spans 15 amino acids. The CDR3: CASSHLGGQNTEAFF. The DNA for the CDR3 is TGTGCCAGCAGCCACCTCGGGGGGCAGAACACTGAAGCTTTCTTT.

The rearrangement links TRBV10-2 to TRBJ1-6; D not certain. Germline V gene lookup returns CDR1 WSHSY and CDR2 SAAADI. This CDR3 region has 14 residues. The V end lost 5 bases, the J end lost 0 bases, and 5 bases lay between the germline ends. The DNA of the CDR3 is TGCGCCAGCAGTCCGGGCTCCTATAATTCACCCCTCCACTTT. It codes for CASSPGSYNSPLHF.

CDR3 loop: CASSADSTDTQYF. DNA for the CDR3: TGTGCCAGCAGTGCGGACTCCACAGATACGCAGTATTTT. The chain employs TRBV6-5 and TRBJ2-3, with a tentative D call TRBD2 (5 bases). This CDR3 contains 13 residues. CDR1 MNHEY and CDR2 SVGAGI come from the germline V gene. Trimming took off 5 bases at V and 2 bases at J, with 8 bases between the two ends.

V and J are TRBV27 and TRBJ1-6; the D is unclear. Germline V lookup: CDR1 MNHEY, CDR2 SMNVEV (reference sequence). The CDR3 is made up of 16 amino acids. The germline V and J ends were trimmed by 4 bases and 7 bases, with 17 bases remaining between them. The CDR3 region has the DNA TGTGCCAGCAGTTCCCCGGCAGTTTTGCGGAATTCACCCCTCCACTTT. Translation: CASSSPAVLRNSPLHF.

The genes are TRBV6-4 and TRBJ1-1; possible D gene TRBD1, 6 bases. Germline values: CDR1 MRHNA, CDR2 SNTAGT. V was shortened by 5 bases and J by 5 bases, with 12 bases between the two germline ends. This CDR3 spans 13 amino acids. CDR3 nucleotides: TGTGCCAGCAGTCTAACAGGGTGGACTGAAGCTTTCTTT. Translated: CASSLTGWTEAFF.

The rearrangement uses TRBV27 and TRBJ2-2, with D perhaps matching TRBD1 (5 bases). The V and J ends lost 10 bases and 6 bases respectively, with 18 bases between them. The CDR3 has 14 residues. Germline V CDR1 and CDR2: MNHEY, SMNVEV (reference sequence). This CDR3 reads CAILRGTGPGELFF. The CDR3 coding sequence is TGTGCCATCCTAAGGGGCACCGGACCCGGGGAGCTGTTTTTT.

The chain combines TRBV6-6 with TRBJ2-1, with 11 bases matching TRBD2. Trimming cost V 8 bases and J 9 bases; bases outside gene matches: 9. The germline gives CDR1 MNHNY, CDR2 SVGAGI (reference sequence). The length of the CDR3 is 14 residues. For the CDR3, the DNA is TGTGCCAGCCTCGTATTAACTAGCGGGGGTGAGCAGTTCTTC. Translating it yields CASLVLTSGGEQFF.

The V call is TRBV6-5, the J call TRBJ2-7; 7 nucleotides line up with TRBD1. This CDR3 has 13 residues. In germline, CDR1 is MNHEY, CDR2 SVGAGI. With V trimmed by 0 bases and J by 7 bases, 3 bases remained unmatched. For the CDR3, the DNA is TGTGCCAGCAGTTACTCAGGGGGACAGGAGCAGTACTTC. This codes for CASSYSGGQEQYF.

A single count supports this clone. This sequence joins TRBV25-1 and TRBJ1-1, with TRBD1 matching over 8 bases. The V and J ends lost 5 bases and 1 base, in that order; junction bases with no gene match: 6. Per the germline V gene, CDR1 is MGHDK and CDR2 is SYGVNS. The CDR3 is 15 amino acids. Here the CDR3 reads CASSPRTGRNTEAFF. The CDR3 region has the DNA TGTGCCAGCAGTCCTCGGACAGGGAGGAACACTGAAGCTTTCTTT.

The CDR3 loop reads CASSGTHAVETQYF. The CDR3 DNA follows: TGTGCCAGCAGTGGTACCCATGCGGTGGAGACCCAGTACTTC. This chain joins TRBV6-5 and TRBJ2-5, with D unclear. Deletions cut 5 bases from V and 5 bases from J, with 15 bases between. This CDR3 has 14 residues. Germline V CDR1 and CDR2: MNHEY, SVGAGI.

The CDR3 bases are TGTGCCAGCAGCAAAGAGCGGTGGGACAGGGGGTGTGGAAATGAGCAGTTCTTC. It codes for CASSKERWDRGCGNEQFF. This chain joins TRBV21-1 and TRBJ2-1; the table's D call of TRBD1 was not tested on the DNA. TRBV21-1 is a listed pseudogene. This CDR3 has 18 residues.

The chain uses TRBV18 and TRBJ1-2; TRBD1 is a possible D gene (6 bases). This CDR3 is built from 14 residues. CDR1 is KGHSH, CDR2 LQKENI, per germline. With 2 bases removed from V and 8 bases from J, the gap between germline ends came to 15 bases. The DNA for the CDR3 is TGTGCCAGCTCACCAAGCCAGGGGAAGGAGGGCTACACCTTC. Translating gives CASSPSQGKEGYTF.

The chain uses TRBV6-5 and TRBJ2-7; TRBD1 aligns across 7 bases. Germline V gene sequence: CDR1 MNHEY, CDR2 SVGAGI. With 7 bases clipped from V and 2 bases from J, the junction kept 11 bases outside the gene matches. The CDR3 is made up of 15 amino acids. CDR3 amino acids: CASTGPGTEPYEQYF. The CDR3 nucleotides read TGTGCCAGCACCGGACCCGGGACAGAGCCCTACGAGCAGTACTTC.

The chain uses TRBV2 and TRBJ2-1, with 7 bases that match TRBD2. V was clipped by 8 bases and J by 3 bases; unmatched bases: 4. The CDR3 is 13 amino acids. Looked up from germline, CDR1 is SNHLY and CDR2 is FYNNEI. The CDR3 sequence is CASRLAVYNEQFF. The CDR3, as DNA: TGTGCCAGCCGTCTAGCGGTCTACAATGAGCAGTTCTTC.

The chain carries TRBV2 and TRBJ1-6, with D uncertain. The germline V gene encodes CDR1 SNHLY and CDR2 FYNNEI. The CDR3 contains 13 residues. V lost 5 bases, J lost 4 bases, and 6 bases lay in between. The DNA for the CDR3 is TGTGCCAGCAGTATAGAATATAATTCACCCCTCCACTTT. The encoded protein is CASSIEYNSPLHF.

The chain combines TRBV10-3 with TRBJ2-1, with 11 bases matching TRBD1. Germline V gene sequence: CDR1 ENHRY, CDR2 SYGVKD. J gave up 10 bases and V 2 bases, and 7 bases lay outside the gene matches. The CDR3 is made up of 15 amino acids. CDR3 residues: CAISEGGQGAGEQFF. The CDR3 DNA sequence: TGTGCCATCAGTGAGGGCGGACAGGGGGCGGGGGAGCAGTTCTTC.